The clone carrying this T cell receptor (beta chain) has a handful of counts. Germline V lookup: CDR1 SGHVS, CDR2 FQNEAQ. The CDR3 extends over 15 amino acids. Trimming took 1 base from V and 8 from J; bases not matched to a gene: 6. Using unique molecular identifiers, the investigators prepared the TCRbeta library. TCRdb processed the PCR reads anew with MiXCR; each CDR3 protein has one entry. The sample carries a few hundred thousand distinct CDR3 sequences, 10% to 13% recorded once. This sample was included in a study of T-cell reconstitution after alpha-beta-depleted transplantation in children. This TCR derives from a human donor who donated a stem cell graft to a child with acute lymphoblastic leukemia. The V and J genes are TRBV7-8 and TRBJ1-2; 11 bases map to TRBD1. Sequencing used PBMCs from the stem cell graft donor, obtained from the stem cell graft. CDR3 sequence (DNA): TGTGCCAGCAGCTTAGAACCCGGGACAGGGGGAGGCTACACCTTC. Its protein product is CASSLEPGTGGGYTF.